These 21 T cell receptor beta chains share one sample of origin, sequenced in a study of persistence of HIV-infected CD4 T cells (dated by TCRdb to 2020 to 2022). The immunoSEQ hsTCRB assay version 4 in survey mode was used to sequence TCRbeta repertoires from genomic DNA. The table comes from immuneACCESS by way of TCRdb, which keeps in-frame sequences with V and J called. Part of the clones is missing from these tables; in studies checked, under half for an unresolved V gene and the rest for unknown reasons. This sample is represented by 64,000 or so clones; roughly 75% of them were singletons. Of the sample, 1.7% falls within the top ten clones. Their specific antigens are unknown. The treatment or condition label of this sample denotes: suppressive antiretroviral therapy. Cells were stimulated with a pool of overlapping HIV-1 Gag 15-mer peptides at approximately 0.98 ug per peptide per mL. Nonresponding CD40L-negative CD69-negative CD45RO-high memory CD4+ T cells were sorted as memory populations depleted of antigen-responding cells.

Sequenced material: CD4+ T cells sorted from PBMCs after 18-hour stimulation, taken from a patient who received antiretroviral therapy. Sample cell subset or site, as interpreted from the label and publication: CD40L-CD69- CD45RO-high memory CD4 T cells not responding to Gag peptides. The source is an adult man with HIV who was CMV-seropositive.

In DNA, the CDR3 is TGTGCCAGCAGCTTATTTTCAGATACGCAGTATTTT. This gives the protein CASSLFSDTQYF. The chain joins TRBV7-2 to TRBJ2-3; D gene ambiguous. The CDR3 is 12 residues long. From germline, CDR1 is SGHTA and CDR2 FQGNSA. The germline V and J ends were trimmed by 2 bases and 4 bases, with 4 bases remaining between them.

This chain links TRBV10-1 with TRBJ1-2, with D perhaps TRBD1 (6 bases). V gave up 5 bases and J gave up 0 bases, with 13 bases separating them. The CDR3 runs 15 residues. The germline V gene has CDR1 WNHNN and CDR2 SYGVQD (reference sequence). The CDR3 is CASSPYRETNYGYTF. The CDR3 coding sequence is TGCGCCAGCAGTCCTTACAGGGAGACTAACTATGGCTACACCTTC.

The chain links TRBV27 to TRBJ1-1; no reliable D call. Per germline, CDR1 MNHEY and CDR2 SMNVEV (reference sequence). The CDR3 extends over 13 amino acids. V was clipped by 5 bases and J by 1 base, with 8 bases between them. Here the CDR3 DNA reads TGTGCCAGCAGTATCAATTCGAACACTGAAGCTTTCTTT. Protein sequence: CASSINSNTEAFF.

The chain joins TRBV7-6 to TRBJ1-1; maybe TRBD1 (5 bases). V was cut by 4 bases and J by 5 bases, with 8 bases left in between. CDR1 and CDR2 from the germline V gene are SGHVS and FNYEAQ. This CDR3 is built from 12 residues. The CDR3: CASSSGRTEAFF. The DNA for the CDR3 is TGTGCCAGCAGCTCGGGACGGACTGAAGCTTTCTTT. Drawing the rest from reference TRBV7-6 and TRBJ1-1, the complete variable domain is GAGVSQSPRYKVTKRGQDVALRCDPISGHVSLYWYRQALGQGPEFLTYFNYEAQQDKSGLPNDRFSAERPEGSISTLTIQRTEQRDSAMYRCASSSGRTEAFFGQGTRLTVV.

The chain employs TRBV18 and TRBJ2-7; 14 bases fit TRBD2. Germline V lookup: CDR1 KGHSH, CDR2 LQKENI. The J segment lost 5 bases and the V segment lost 3 bases, leaving 6 bases of the junction unmatched. This CDR3 spans 16 amino acids. Here the CDR3 DNA reads TGTGCCAGCTCACCCGAGGGACTAGCGGGGGTCCACGAGCAGTACTTC. Translating it yields CASSPEGLAGVHEQYF. Drawing the rest from reference TRBV18 and TRBJ2-7, the complete variable domain is NAGVMQNPRHLVRRRGQEARLRCSPMKGHSHVYWYRQLPEEGLKFMVYLQKENIIDESGMPKERFSAEFPKEGPSILRIQQVVRGDSAAYFCASSPEGLAGVHEQYFGPGTRLTVT.

The V call is TRBV19, the J call TRBJ2-7, with 7 bases aligning to TRBD1. Trimming at V came to 3 bases and at J to 6 bases, leaving 8 bases not matched to a gene. CDR1 LNHDA and CDR2 SQIVND come from the germline V gene (reference sequence). The CDR3 contains 14 residues. The CDR3 is CASSMRDRAGEQYF. For the CDR3, the DNA is TGTGCCAGTAGTATGCGCGACAGGGCGGGCGAGCAGTACTTC.

V gene TRBV27 combines with J gene TRBJ2-4, with TRBD2 as a possible D gene (5 bases). The CDR3 runs to 15 residues. Trimming cost V 3 bases and J 8 bases, with 17 bases left between them. Germline CDR1 MNHEY, CDR2 SMNVEV (reference sequence). CDR3 sequence (DNA): TGTGCCAGCAGTTTGAAGGGTGAAAGGCGGGACATTCAGTACTTC. It is translated as CASSLKGERRDIQYF.

This clone is categorized as medium-sized. The rearrangement links TRBV19 to TRBJ1-3; D gene unclear. This CDR3 has 16 amino acids. Trimming shortened V by 4 bases and J by 0 bases, and 13 bases separated the two germline ends. The germline gives CDR1 LNHDA, CDR2 SQIVND (reference sequence). The CDR3 DNA sequence: TGTGCCAGTAGTAGGGCAGGCTTAAACTCTGGAAACACCATATATTTT. It yields the protein CASSRAGLNSGNTIYF.

The chain couples TRBV6-5 to TRBJ2-3; a weak D match, TRBD2 (5 bases). V was clipped by 7 bases and J by 6 bases, with 17 bases between them. The CDR3 length is 14 residues. The germline CDR1 and CDR2 sequences are MNHEY and SVGAGI. CDR3 DNA: TGTGCCAGCATCGACCGGGAAGAGGCGGATACGCAGTATTTT. This encodes CASIDREEADTQYF.

The V gene is TRBV5-5, the J gene TRBJ2-7; 10 bases line up with TRBD1. After removal of 0 bases from V and 2 bases from J, the junction contained 5 bases not matched to a gene. The germline V gene encodes CDR1 SGHKS and CDR2 YYEKEE (reference sequence). This CDR3 has 16 amino acids. This chain's CDR3 is CASSLAGQGPAYEQYF. The CDR3, as DNA: TGTGCCAGCAGCTTGGCGGGACAGGGGCCGGCCTACGAGCAGTACTTC.

V and J are TRBV2 and TRBJ1-4; D possibly corresponds to TRBD1 (5 bases). Germline V gene data show CDR1 as SNHLY and CDR2 as FYNNEI. CDR3 length: 13 amino acids. The germline V and J ends were trimmed by 2 bases and 10 bases, with 11 bases remaining between them. The CDR3 nucleotides are TGTGCCAGCAGTGAATCGGGGAGGGGAAAACTGTTTTTT. Protein product: CASSESGRGKLFF.

CDR3 in DNA: TGCGCCAGCAGGAAGGGTGAGTCCTACAATGAGCAGTTCTTC. This gives the protein CASRKGESYNEQFF. V usage is TRBV5-1 and J usage is TRBJ2-1; D is undetermined. The V and J ends lost 5 bases and 1 base respectively, with 10 bases between them. Per the germline V gene, CDR1 is SGHRS and CDR2 is YFSETQ. The CDR3 runs 14 residues.

The chain has TRBV6-5 and TRBJ1-2; 7 bases fit TRBD1. Losses at the gene ends were 8 bases for V and 0 bases for J; bases not matched to a gene: 9. CDR3 length: 15 residues. Per germline, CDR1 MNHEY and CDR2 SVGAGI. The CDR3 DNA reads TGTGCCAGCGAGTTTGGGACAGCCGCTAACTATGGCTACACCTTC. Translation: CASEFGTAANYGYTF.

This chain joins TRBV28 and TRBJ1-3; D is undetermined. Germline V gene lookup returns CDR1 MDHEN and CDR2 SYDVKM. The CDR3 length is 13 residues. The ends were cut back, 3 bases at V and 6 bases at J, with 9 bases in the middle. The CDR3 nucleotides are TGTGCCAGCAGTTTTGGGCCGTCAAACACCATATATTTT. Protein product: CASSFGPSNTIYF.

The chain uses TRBV6-5 and TRBJ1-2; no definite D call. V lost 10 bases, J lost 7 bases, and 13 bases lay in between. The CDR3 extends over 11 amino acids. Germline-derived CDR1 and CDR2 are MNHEY and SVGAGI. CDR3 sequence reads: CATQTTGGYTF. CDR3 nucleotides: TGTGCCACCCAAACAACGGGTGGCTACACCTTC.

The CDR3: CASSEAGRGYEQYF. DNA of the CDR3: TGTGCCAGCAGTGAAGCGGGTAGGGGCTACGAGCAGTACTTC. This sequence joins TRBV6-1 and TRBJ2-7, with D perhaps matching TRBD1 (5 bases). Trimming took off 0 bases at V and 3 bases at J, with 9 bases between the two ends. The CDR3 loop spans 14 amino acids. Germline V gene sequence: CDR1 MNHNS, CDR2 SASEGT.

The rearrangement uses TRBV15 and TRBJ2-7; no clear D gene. Trimming removed 0 bases from V and 2 bases from J, with 17 bases in between. Per germline, CDR1 LNHNV and CDR2 YYDKDF (reference sequence). The CDR3 loop spans 17 amino acids. The DNA of the CDR3 is TGTGCCACCAGCAGAGATTGGGCGCTATCTTCCACCTACGAGCAGTACTTC. It encodes CATSRDWALSSTYEQYF.

This clone showed up just a few times. V is TRBV7-2 and J is TRBJ2-5, with 10 bases identical to TRBD2. The CDR3 has 16 residues. Germline CDR1 and CDR2: SGHTA and FQGNSA. Trimming cost V 5 bases and J 5 bases; bases outside gene matches: 11. The chain's CDR3 is CASSPRPSGGSETQYF. The CDR3 region has the DNA TGTGCCAGCAGCCCAAGACCTAGCGGGGGATCCGAGACCCAGTACTTC.

This chain joins TRBV18 and TRBJ2-2; D is possibly TRBD2 (5 bases). V was trimmed by 6 bases and J by 7 bases, leaving 9 bases between them. There are 12 residues in the CDR3. Germline V gene sequence: CDR1 KGHSH, CDR2 LQKENI. As DNA, the CDR3 is TGTGCCAGCTCTGAGGGTCTCGGGGAGCTGTTTTTT. Encoded protein: CASSEGLGELFF.

V and J are TRBV29-1 and TRBJ1-2; 7 bases agree with TRBD1. V lost 7 bases to trimming and J lost 2 bases; unmatched junction nucleotides: 4. In germline, CDR1 is SQVTM, CDR2 ANQGSEA. This CDR3 spans 12 amino acids. This CDR3 is CSAKTGNYGYTF. The CDR3 region has the DNA TGCAGCGCTAAGACAGGGAACTATGGCTACACCTTC.

This rearrangement joins TRBV10-1 to TRBJ2-7; 7 bases line up with TRBD2. V lost 4 bases and J lost 5; bases outside the gene matches: 11. Germline-derived CDR1 and CDR2 are WNHNN and SYGVQD (reference sequence). There are 15 residues in the CDR3. The CDR3 DNA is TGCGCCAGCAGTGGGCGGGGGAGAATTAACCACGAGCAGTACTTC. It specifies CASSGRGRINHEQYF.